This TCR beta chain was profiled in a study of blood T cell repertoires in COVID-19. Across the whole study: Sites across the United States, Italy and Spain contributed samples from acute and convalescent COVID-19. PBMCs, B-cell-depleted T cells, or T cells were the source of the cDNA or gDNA that made up the material.

Original processing methods: Nucleated cell counts were estimated from reference gene primer amplification. Clones were read by immunoSEQ multiplex PCR, and TCRdb kept only the in-frame ones, dropping some. The V and J calls and the clone size are those of that table, but D and trimming were determined from the DNA. This table has 150,000 to 160,000 clones, over 75% appearing once. The sample holds one count of this clone. With 0 bases removed from V and 4 bases from J, the gap between germline ends came to 16 bases. Germline CDR1 is MGHDK and CDR2 is SYGVNS. The CDR3 length is 16 residues. The sequence derives from a middle-aged woman with acute or convalescent COVID-19. The source material was peripheral blood. This chain uses TRBV25-1 with TRBJ2-7; TRBD2 is a possible D gene (6 bases). The CDR3 loop reads CASSEYGGRARYEQYF. For the CDR3, the DNA is TGTGCCAGCAGTGAATACGGGGGTAGGGCGAGGTACGAGCAGTACTTC.